This T cell receptor beta chain was retrieved from a study of type 1 and type 2 diabetes patients. In this sample, this clonotype turned up once. The antigen is not known. Points from the study as a whole: Highly-expanded CD4+ clones were few in type 2 diabetes, median one, more than 3.5% of reads. Age and gender were not matched between study groups, possibly biasing interpretation. Some expanded clones seen only in T1D might occur in additional T2D or control samples. V and J gene usage correlated at 0.75 to 0.97 between type 2 diabetes and control samples.

Amplification started from genomic DNA. Multiplex PCR with 30 forward and 13 reverse primers amplified the TCR beta CDR3. TCRdb reprocessed the multiplex PCR reads with MiXCR, giving one entry per CDR3 protein. The sample comprises 270,000 or so distinct CDR3 sequences, more than 40% of which are singletons, and about 13% rests with the top ten. This CDR3 spans 12 amino acids. The germline V gene encodes CDR1 MNHEY and CDR2 SVGAGI. Trimming took off 6 bases at V and 13 bases at J, with 15 bases between the two ends. The sequence derives from a man between 18 and 35 years old with type 2 diabetes. Sequenced: peripheral blood mononuclear cells (PBMCs). The V gene is TRBV6-5, the J gene TRBJ2-2; D call uncertain. The CDR3 DNA follows: TGTGCCAGCAGCTTGGGTGGCAAGTCGCTGTTTTTT. This codes for CASSLGGKSLFF.